This T cell receptor beta chain was found in a study of Graves' ophthalmopathy and Graves' hyperthyroidism (dated by TCRdb to 2016 to 2018). General notes on the study: Peripheral blood samples were taken at the time of initial diagnosis, before any treatment was given. In total, 135 blood samples were TCR-sequenced: fewer than 50 ophthalmopathy, under 85 hyperthyroidism and some 17 hyperthyroidism-to-ophthalmopathy patients. In six hyperthyroidism patients, T-cell repertoires of thyroid tissue and blood were compared. After sampling, hyperthyroidism patients received methimazole starting at 30 mg daily, and ophthalmopathy patients received high-dose intravenous methylprednisolone. To tell Graves' ophthalmopathy apart from Graves' hyperthyroidism, and to predict which patients would progress to ophthalmopathy, the study relied on TCR beta repertoire signatures. For independent validation, a separate cohort was made up of 18 hyperthyroidism patients plus 17 patients who later progressed from hyperthyroidism to ophthalmopathy. To explore V-J signatures that separate ophthalmopathy from hyperthyroidism, a discovery set of 95 to 100 patients was enrolled, consisting of fewer than 45 with ophthalmopathy and under 65 with stable hyperthyroidism.

Points the paper makes about the study in general: In cross-validation, the 13-signature model distinguished ophthalmopathy from stable hyperthyroidism with about 89% sensitivity and roughly 84% specificity, while in the test set the corresponding values were 80% and 75%. No statistical method was used to set the sample size in advance, and the investigators knew which group each participant was assigned to. Most expanded thyroid clonotypes with frequency above 0.001 were also detected in blood, suggesting blood repertoires may reflect the thyroid immune response. In validation, the model predicted ophthalmopathy progression with about 71% sensitivity and around 72% specificity; around twelve predicted patients were CT-confirmed with GO in a median of approximately six months.

This clonotype was observed at least ten times. Its antigen is still unknown. It has no much larger one-base neighbor in the sample; base qualities were not kept. The CDR3 holds 16 amino acids from the cysteine to the phenylalanine. The retained sequence is limited to the CDR3, 48 bases, with the frame set at the first base. The germline V gene provides CDR1 SGHRS and CDR2 YFSETQ. V is cut back by 3 bases and J by 5 bases, with 12 bases in the junction unmatched. Patients with ophthalmopathy had moderately to severely active disease, with a Clinical Activity Score of 3 or more, a NOSPECS grade of 4 or more, and a disease duration of less than 3 months. Patients with other autoimmune diseases, uncontrolled infections, pregnancy or lactation were excluded. Diagnosis relied on clinical symptoms, serum thyroxine, TRAb, thyroid ultrasound and orbital computed tomography. Ficoll-Paque density gradient centrifugation was used to isolate PBMCs from about 9.4 ml of fresh peripheral blood. Trizol reagent was used to extract the total RNA, and its quality was then checked on an Agilent 2100 Bioanalyzer.

For repertoire sequencing, the TCR beta CDR3 regions were amplified from RNA transcripts. HTBI primers and the Qiagen OneStep RT-PCR kit were used in a first-round RT-PCR, which was followed by a second-round multiplex PCR, size selection and purification. Sequencing of the libraries was carried out on an Illumina HiSeq2000 in paired-end mode with 100 bp reads. The original methods were these. SOAPnuke was used to process the reads, removing any read that contained adapters or uncalled bases, had a mean Phred below 15, or lacked an exact match to the constant primer or identifier. COPE v1.2.5 was used to merge high-quality paired reads. Clonotypes were defined as unique nucleotide sequences and were aligned to IMGT TRB V, D and J references using MiTCR v1.1. Analysis was restricted to V-J combinations with a frequency above 0.0001, which covered about 99% of repertoires. A TCR clonal expansion and chaos score per V-J combination was defined as the ratio of F50 clonal expansion to chaos observed in the TCRdist matrix. Welch's t-statistics and random forest were used to reduce the features to 10 to 15 V-J combinations, which were then used as input to a naive Bayes classifier. The Morisita-Horn index was used to measure how similar the thyroid and blood repertoires were. TCRdb trimmed the raw reads at Q25, called clones with MiXCR and kept productive beta chains. Each record represents a unique CDR3 protein, reported with the most common genes and DNA among its rows. It is TCRdb's table, rather than the study itself, that gives the V and J calls and clone size. This sample has more than 550,000 distinct CDR3 sequences in its table, and just over 40% of those were observed once. Of the sample, under 3.5% falls within the top ten clones.

The source is an adult man with Graves' ophthalmopathy. The sample consisted of peripheral blood. The rearrangement combines TRBV5-1 with TRBJ1-2, with 8 central nucleotides matching TRBD1. The sequenced DNA: TGCGCCAGCAGCTCCGGACAGGGCGGGACTATTTATGGCTACACCTTC. It specifies CASSSGQGGTIYGYTF.